This T cell receptor (beta chain) was profiled in a study of memory CD4+ T cells and cytomegalovirus serostatus. Single viable CD3+CD4+CD8-CD45RO+ cells were sorted as the memory CD4+ T cells. The protocol was immunoSEQ multiplex PCR, while the TCRdb copy is restricted to in-frame clones and leaves out a portion. The top ten clones hold less than 0.8% of a sample with about 31,000 clones, about 80% of them seen once. Losses at the gene ends were 7 bases for V and 5 bases for J; bases not matched to a gene: 14. In germline, CDR1 is SGHVS, CDR2 FNYEAQ. The CDR3 totals 17 residues. Specimen: memory CD4+ T cells from blood. This receptor was taken from an adult in good health and CMV-seronegative. Some clones in this sample may be carry-over from other donors' samples. V is TRBV7-6 and J is TRBJ1-6, with TRBD1 matching over 7 bases. For the CDR3, the DNA is TGTGCCAGCACCTCTCAACCCCGCGGGACAGATAATTCACCCCTCCACTTT. As protein: CASTSQPRGTDNSPLHF.